The 31 T cell receptor beta chains below all came from one sample that was sequenced in a study of shared clonotypes between healthy human individuals. The repertoire was sequenced with immunoSEQ multiplex PCR; TCRdb's copy has only in-frame clones and lacks some. The table has some 630,000 clones, approximately 75% seen once. Sequenced: memory CD4+ T cells sorted from blood. Subset noted: CD45RA-negative fraction. The receptor source for this set is a woman in her thirties in good health.

There are a few counts of this clone. This chain connects TRBV7-6 to TRBJ2-1; 7 bases fit TRBD2. With 4 bases clipped from V and 10 bases from J, the junction kept 7 bases outside the gene matches. The CDR3 extends over 13 amino acids. Per germline, CDR1 SGHVS and CDR2 FNYEAQ. CDR3 nucleotide sequence: TGTGCCAGCAGCTCCCAGCGGGATCGGGAGCAGTTCTTC. Its protein product is CASSSQRDREQFF.

This rearrangement joins TRBV6-1 to TRBJ1-1; D call uncertain. The CDR3 spans 13 residues. V was clipped by 6 bases and J by 3 bases, with 11 bases between them. The germline V gene has CDR1 MNHNS and CDR2 SASEGT. The CDR3 here is CASSTLGYTEAFF. The CDR3 nucleotides are TGTGCCAGCAGCACCCTGGGATACACTGAAGCTTTCTTT.

For this clone: Its ends do not fully match the called genes, so a read error is possible. The rearrangement uses TRBV4-2 and TRBJ2-7, with 7 nucleotides matching TRBD2. Germline V gene data show CDR1 as LGHNA and CDR2 as YNFKEQ. The CDR3 is 14 residues long. For the CDR3, the DNA is TGTGCCAGCAGCCAAGATCAAGGGACTACCGCCGGGGTGTTC. Its translation: CASSQDQGTTAGVF.

The chain carries TRBV15 and TRBJ2-7, with D possibly being TRBD1 (6 bases). The V end was cut by 3 bases, the J end by 6 bases, with 12 bases between. The CDR3 contains 13 residues. The germline V gene encodes CDR1 LNHNV and CDR2 YYDKDF (reference sequence). CDR3 loop: CATSRRTVGEQYF. For the CDR3, the DNA is TGTGCCACCAGCAGGCGGACAGTGGGCGAGCAGTACTTC.

The CDR3 region has the DNA TGTGCCAGCGGACAGGGGAGGGCGGTCACCGGGGAGCTGTTTTTT. It translates to CASGQGRAVTGELFF. The genes are TRBV7-9 and TRBJ2-2; 9 bases map to TRBD1. V lost 8 bases to trimming and J lost 4 bases; unmatched junction nucleotides: 8. The CDR3 is made up of 15 amino acids. The germline V gene encodes CDR1 SEHNR and CDR2 FQNEAQ (reference sequence).

For the CDR3, the DNA is TGTGCCAGCAGCGGCGGTCGGGGAGCCTCCTACGAGCAGTACTTC. This encodes CASSGGRGASYEQYF. J is TRBJ2-7 and V is TRBV7-2; D may be TRBD2 (5 bases). Trimming stripped 5 bases from V and 0 bases from J, with 14 bases between. The V gene's germline CDR1 is SGHTA and CDR2 FQGNSA. The CDR3 length is 15 residues.

This sequence joins TRBV7-7 and TRBJ2-2; weak D call: TRBD2 (5 bases). V dropped 3 bases and J dropped 2 bases, with 10 bases sitting between them. This CDR3 is built from 15 residues. CDR1 is SSHAT and CDR2 is FNYEAQ in the germline V gene (reference sequence). Here the CDR3 reads CASSLSGSNTGELFF. The DNA for the CDR3 is TGTGCCAGCAGCTTGTCTGGGAGTAACACCGGGGAGCTGTTTTTT.

This chain links TRBV11-2 with TRBJ2-7, with a weak D call TRBD1 (5 bases). The CDR3 is made up of 14 amino acids. Between the trimmed V and J ends, which lost 4 bases and 2 bases, there was a span of 12 bases. The germline CDR1 and CDR2 sequences are SGHAT and FQNNGV. CDR3 DNA: TGTGCCAGCAGCTCCCGGACACGGCCCTACGAGCAGTACTTC. It yields the protein CASSSRTRPYEQYF.

This chain connects TRBV30 to TRBJ2-7; perhaps TRBD2 as D (5 bases). Germline loops: CDR1 GTSNPN, CDR2 SVGIG (reference sequence). This CDR3 has 15 residues. V was trimmed by 0 bases and J by 0 bases, leaving 12 bases between them. The CDR3 spells CAWSVRRTLSYEQYF. Here the CDR3 DNA reads TGTGCCTGGAGTGTTCGGCGGACTCTCTCCTACGAGCAGTACTTC.

The gene calls are TRBV7-2 and TRBJ2-7, with TRBD1 matching over 8 bases. V gave up 5 bases and J gave up 5 bases; unmatched junction bases: 8. Germline V lookup: CDR1 SGHTA, CDR2 FQGNSA. The CDR3 is 14 amino acids. As DNA, the CDR3 is TGTGCCAGCAGCCCACGGGACAGGATGCACGAGCAGTACTTC. As protein: CASSPRDRMHEQYF.

The rearrangement links TRBV19 to TRBJ2-1, with 7 bases aligning to TRBD2. From germline, CDR1 is LNHDA and CDR2 SQIVND (reference sequence). This CDR3 has 14 residues. V lost 6 bases and J lost 6; bases outside the gene matches: 8. This chain's CDR3 is CASRFGGRINEQFF. The DNA of the CDR3 is TGTGCCAGTAGATTCGGGGGGAGGATCAATGAGCAGTTCTTC.

The chain carries TRBV19 and TRBJ2-1; 8 bases map to TRBD2. Per the germline V gene, CDR1 is LNHDA and CDR2 is SQIVND (reference sequence). With 5 bases clipped from V and 5 bases from J, the junction kept 11 bases outside the gene matches. CDR3 length: 16 amino acids. This chain's CDR3 is CASSAPGRGVNNEQFF. DNA for the CDR3: TGTGCCAGTAGTGCCCCTGGGCGGGGGGTAAACAATGAGCAGTTCTTC.

This sequence joins TRBV28 and TRBJ1-4, with 8 bases matching TRBD1. The CDR3 loop spans 13 amino acids. J gave up 5 bases and V 4 bases, and 0 bases lay outside the gene matches. Germline V gives CDR1 MDHEN, CDR2 SYDVKM. CDR3 coding DNA: TGTGCCAGCAGTTCAGGGGGCAATGAAAAACTGTTTTTT. It is translated as CASSSGGNEKLFF.

The chain carries TRBV30 and TRBJ2-5; TRBD2 might be the D (7 bases). The ends were cut back, 1 base at V and 5 bases at J, with 17 bases in the middle. Germline assignment: CDR1 GTSNPN and CDR2 SVGIG (reference sequence). The CDR3 consists of 15 residues. The DNA of the CDR3 is TGTGCCTGGAGTGCCCCCTCGGGGGGCAGGGAGACCCAGTACTTC. Translation: CAWSAPSGGRETQYF.

This chain connects TRBV29-1 to TRBJ1-4; no clear D gene. V gave up 7 bases and J gave up 6 bases, with 15 bases separating them. The CDR3 totals 13 residues. Germline CDR1 is SQVTM and CDR2 is ANQGSEA. The CDR3 DNA follows: TGCAGCGCCCGCTTTGATCCGGATGAAAAACTGTTTTTT. Translation: CSARFDPDEKLFF.

The chain has TRBV7-2 and TRBJ2-7; D is ambiguous. The germline V and J ends were trimmed by 1 base and 5 bases, with 15 bases remaining between them. Germline V CDR1 and CDR2: SGHTA, FQGNSA. The CDR3 loop spans 15 amino acids. CDR3 coding DNA: TGTGCCAGCAGCTTAGTTTCGTTGGTGTCCCACGAGCAGTACTTC. It encodes CASSLVSLVSHEQYF.

This sequence joins TRBV10-3 and TRBJ1-4; D ambiguous. CDR3 length: 14 residues. Germline V gene lookup returns CDR1 ENHRY and CDR2 SYGVKD. V lost 3 bases and J lost 7, with 12 bases in between. CDR3 sequence reads: CAISDGGDTEKLFF. The CDR3 region has the DNA TGTGCCATCAGTGATGGTGGAGACACTGAAAAACTGTTTTTT.

The chain employs TRBV2 and TRBJ1-1; maybe TRBD1 (6 bases). Trimming shortened V by 0 bases and J by 8 bases, and 16 bases separated the two germline ends. Per germline, CDR1 SNHLY and CDR2 FYNNEI. This CDR3 region has 15 residues. The CDR3 DNA reads as TGTGCCAGCAGTGAAGCACCGACAGGAGCTTTGGAAGCTTTCTTT. It encodes CASSEAPTGALEAFF.

The V gene is TRBV4-1, the J gene TRBJ2-4; 8 bases are shared with TRBD1. The junction had 4 bases not matched to a gene; V was cut back by 0 bases and J by 3 bases. This CDR3 has 16 amino acids. Germline loops: CDR1 MGHRA, CDR2 YSYEKL. The CDR3 here is CASSQEKQGGKNIQYF. CDR3 coding DNA: TGCGCCAGCAGCCAAGAGAAACAGGGGGGCAAAAACATTCAGTACTTC.

CDR3 residues: CASSAHRLDQPQHF. For the CDR3, the DNA is TGTGCCAGCAGTGCCCACAGGTTAGATCAGCCCCAGCATTTT. The chain joins TRBV6-1 to TRBJ1-5; tentatively, D is TRBD1 (5 bases). The V and J ends lost 4 bases and 5 bases respectively, with 12 bases between them. The CDR3 length is 14 residues. The germline V gene has CDR1 MNHNS and CDR2 SASEGT.

This chain joins TRBV6-6 and TRBJ2-1; 11 bases are shared with TRBD1. V lost 5 bases, J lost 9 bases, and 9 bases stayed unmatched. CDR1 and CDR2 (germline): MNHNY, SVGAGI (reference sequence). This CDR3 has 15 residues. CDR3 residues: CASSRGQGDEPEQFF. The DNA for the CDR3 is TGTGCCAGCAGTCGGGGACAGGGGGATGAACCTGAGCAGTTCTTC.

This clone was seen only a few times. The chain carries TRBV25-1 and TRBJ1-3, with 8 bases identical to TRBD1. The V and J ends lost 4 bases and 4 bases, in that order; junction bases with no gene match: 3. This CDR3 region has 14 residues. Germline CDR1 MGHDK, CDR2 SYGVNS. CDR3 DNA: TGTGCCAGCAGTGGGACAGGGAGCGGAAACACCATATATTTT. Its protein product is CASSGTGSGNTIYF. Complete variable domain (other parts from reference TRBV25-1 and TRBJ1-3): EADIYQTPRYLVIGTGKKITLECSQTMGHDKMYWYQQDPGMELHLIHYSYGVNSTEKGDLSSESTVSRIRTEHFPLTLESARPSHTSQYLCASSGTGSGNTIYFGEGSWLTVV.

This chain joins TRBV30 and TRBJ1-3; D not certain. With 1 base removed from V and 0 bases from J, the gap between germline ends came to 7 bases. CDR3 length: 14 residues. CDR1 and CDR2 (germline): GTSNPN, SVGIG (reference sequence). CDR3 region: CAWSGDYSGNTIYF. CDR3 in DNA: TGTGCCTGGAGTGGAGACTACTCTGGAAACACCATATATTTT. The full variable domain, completed using reference TRBV30 and TRBJ1-3, is SQTIHQWPATLVQPVGSPLSLECTVEGTSNPNLYWYRQAAGRGLQLLFYSVGIGQISSEVPQNLSASRPQDRQFILSSKKLLLSDSGFYLCAWSGDYSGNTIYFGEGSWLTVV.

The V and J genes are TRBV19 and TRBJ2-7, with D perhaps TRBD2 (5 bases). Per the germline V gene, CDR1 is LNHDA and CDR2 is SQIVND (reference sequence). The length of the CDR3 is 16 residues. The V end lost 5 bases, the J end lost 1 base, and 18 bases lay between the germline ends. CDR3 sequence (DNA): TGTGCCAGTAGTGCCCGGGCCCCGGAGGTGTCCTACGAGCAGTACTTC. Amino acid sequence: CASSARAPEVSYEQYF.

This clone was observed at least ten times. The V and J genes are TRBV5-1 and TRBJ2-2; 9 nucleotides line up with TRBD2. CDR3 length equals 17 residues. With V trimmed by 0 bases and J by 2 bases, 5 bases remained unmatched. From germline, CDR1 is SGHRS and CDR2 YFSETQ. CDR3 protein: CASSLVRLAENTGELFF. In DNA, the CDR3 is TGCGCCAGCAGCTTGGTTCGACTAGCGGAAAACACCGGGGAGCTGTTTTTT.

This clone has a single count. The chain joins TRBV9 to TRBJ2-3; no firm D call. Trimming cost V 1 base and J 2 bases, with 14 bases left between them. CDR3 size: 16 residues. Germline lookup yields CDR1 SGDLS and CDR2 YYNGEE. Here the CDR3 DNA reads TGTGCCAGCAGCGTAAACTACCTAGTGCTCACAGATACGCAGTATTTT. It translates to CASSVNYLVLTDTQYF. Filled out from reference TRBV9 and TRBJ2-3, the complete variable domain reads DSGVTQTPKHLITATGQRVTLRCSPRSGDLSVYWYQQSLDQGLQFLIQYYNGEERAKGNILERFSAQQFPDLHSELNLSSLELGDSALYFCASSVNYLVLTDTQYFGPGTRLTVL.

This clone was seen many times. The chain is built from TRBV28 and TRBJ1-5, with 9 positions matching TRBD1. The CDR3 covers 16 residues. J was trimmed by 0 bases and V by 6 bases; bases with no gene match: 6. The germline V gene has CDR1 MDHEN and CDR2 SYDVKM. CDR3 sequence: CASRTQGAGSNQPQHF. The CDR3 DNA sequence: TGTGCCAGCAGAACACAGGGGGCAGGTAGCAATCAGCCCCAGCATTTT. Supplemented by reference TRBV28 and TRBJ1-5, the full variable domain reads DVKVTQSSRYLVKRTGEKVFLECVQDMDHENMFWYRQDPGLGLRLIYFSYDVKMKEKGDIPEGYSVSREKKERFSLILESASTNQTSMYLCASRTQGAGSNQPQHFGDGTRLSIL.

The chain combines TRBV5-1 with TRBJ2-1, with TRBD2 matching over 11 bases. In germline, CDR1 is SGHRS, CDR2 YFSETQ. Unmatched junction bases numbered 13, after V lost 4 bases and J lost 4 bases. CDR3 length: 18 amino acids. CDR3 region: CASSPTSGTSPEYNEQFF. CDR3 bases: TGCGCCAGCAGCCCGACTAGCGGGACGTCACCGGAGTACAATGAGCAGTTCTTC.

The rearrangement uses TRBV4-1 and TRBJ1-5; the D is unclear. Between the trimmed V and J ends, which lost 1 base and 7 bases, there was a span of 8 bases. This CDR3 has 13 residues. The germline gives CDR1 MGHRA, CDR2 YSYEKL. DNA of the CDR3: TGCGCCAGCAGCCAAGGGGAAAGGCAGCCCCAGCATTTT. Protein: CASSQGERQPQHF.

This clone showed up just a few times. CDR3 sequence reads: CASTLDSGASEQYF. CDR3 in DNA: TGTGCCAGCACCCTGGACTCCGGTGCCTCCGAGCAGTACTTC. The V and J genes are TRBV6-6 and TRBJ2-7; TRBD2 is a possible D gene (5 bases). Deletions cut 7 bases from V and 6 bases from J, with 19 bases between. This CDR3 has 14 amino acids. Germline-derived CDR1 and CDR2 are MNHNY and SVGAGI (reference sequence).

Written as DNA, the CDR3 is TGTGCCATCTCGCGATACTCCTACAATGAGCAGTTCTTC. Its translation is CAISRYSYNEQFF. The chain employs TRBV10-3 and TRBJ2-1; D is undetermined. With 8 bases removed from V and 0 bases from J, the gap between germline ends came to 8 bases. The germline V gene has CDR1 ENHRY and CDR2 SYGVKD. CDR3 size: 13 residues.